This entry concerns a single T cell receptor (beta chain). Its antigen is not known. Naive CD8 cells lacked CD45RO, underwent positive selection for CCR7 and left out terminally differentiated effector memory CD45RA+ cells. This specimen comes from a study of shared clonotypes between healthy human individuals. The data were produced by immunoSEQ multiplex PCR, yet TCRdb's version contains in-frame clones alone and is incomplete. The sample shows around 2,000,000 clones, approximately 94% of them seen only once. The CDR3 loop spans 15 amino acids. Germline V gives CDR1 MNHEY, CDR2 SMNVEV (reference sequence). The V end lost 2 bases, the J end lost 2 bases, and 10 bases lay between the germline ends. Overall study results and limits: Sampling included only blood; tissue repertoires likely differ.

The chain recombines TRBV27 with TRBJ2-1; D ambiguous. The sample taken for sequencing was naive CD8+ T cells from PBMCs. This clonotype originated in a young man in good health. Some clones in this sample may be carry-over from other donors' samples. CDR3 DNA: TGTGCCAGCAGTTTAATGGCGGCTCCCTACAATGAGCAGTTCTTC. It yields the protein CASSLMAAPYNEQFF.